This TCR beta chain was retrieved from a study of vaccination effects on CD4 cells after COVID-19. V was cut by 0 bases and J by 0 bases, with 6 bases left in between. Germline V lookup: CDR1 SGHNT, CDR2 YYREEE (reference sequence). The CDR3 has 15 amino acids. TCRdb's copy holds only in-frame clones and misses some; the assay was immunoSEQ multiplex PCR. The data contain around 60,000 clones, approximately 76% of them singletons. General study points: In vaccinees who were healthy, merely 1 out of 255 vaccine-induced clones cross-reacted with common cold coronaviruses. Long after vaccination, the clones induced by infection and by vaccine shrank markedly in size.

Before sequencing, viral peptide pools were used by the ViraFEST assay to expand antigen-specific CD4+ T cells. Following 10 days of culture, CD4+ T cells were isolated. Neither prior SARS-CoV-2 infection nor positive nucleocapsid antibodies were present in the vaccine recipients. Cultures had half their medium replaced with IL-2 medium on days 3 and 7. Concerning this clone: Antigen unknown.

The input for sequencing was CD4+ T cells from PBMCs cultured with HCoV-NL63 spike peptides, taken before COVID-19 vaccination. The chain has TRBV5-4 and TRBJ2-2, with unresolved D. The sequence came from a human donor who received a COVID-19 vaccine. The CDR3 spells CASSLGTPNTGELFF. The CDR3 DNA reads as TGTGCCAGCAGCTTGGGTACCCCGAACACCGGGGAGCTGTTTTTT.